Listed here are 20 T cell receptor beta chains from one sample, sequenced in a study of T cell responses to AZD1222 COVID-19 vaccine (dated by TCRdb to the early 2020s). According to the study, the label for this sample's time point signals: about 28 days (+/-7) after the second vaccine dose. Library preparation employed the immunoSEQ multiplex PCR assay. TCRdb limited this immuneACCESS table to in-frame rearrangements with V and J called. A share of clones is missing; checked studies link under half to unresolved V genes, and the rest is unexplained. For this sample the table gives around 99,000 clones, of which about 93% were detected only once. Of the sample, roughly 6.2% falls within the top ten clones. The sample consisted of peripheral blood, taken 28 days after the second AZD1222 dose. Every receptor here comes from an adult who received the AZD1222 COVID-19 vaccine.

The J gene is TRBJ1-2, the V gene TRBV5-6, with D unclear. The ends were cut back, 2 bases at V and 4 bases at J, with 9 bases in the middle. Germline loops: CDR1 SGHDT, CDR2 YYEEEE. This CDR3 has 13 amino acids. CDR3 amino acids: CASSFGQTYGYTF. The CDR3 coding sequence is TGTGCCAGCAGCTTTGGGCAGACCTATGGCTACACCTTC.

This chain uses TRBV19 with TRBJ1-2; TRBD1 agrees at 8 bases. The ends lost 5 bases at V and 7 bases at J; junction bases unmatched: 9. This CDR3 region has 14 residues. CDR1 and CDR2 from the germline V gene are LNHDA and SQIVND (reference sequence). CDR3: CASSPPDRAGGYTF. The CDR3 DNA sequence: TGTGCCAGTAGTCCGCCGGACAGGGCTGGTGGCTACACCTTC.

This clone showed up just once. The chain joins TRBV18 to TRBJ2-1; D is possibly TRBD1 (6 bases). V was shortened by 0 bases and J by 0 bases, with 6 bases between the two germline ends. CDR1 is KGHSH and CDR2 is LQKENI in the germline V gene. The CDR3 has 15 residues. CDR3 in amino acids: CASSPPQGSYNEQFF. The CDR3 nucleotides read TGTGCCAGCTCACCACCACAGGGCTCCTACAATGAGCAGTTCTTC.

The chain is built from TRBV4-3 and TRBJ1-2; D not certain. The germline V gene has CDR1 LGHNA and CDR2 YSLEER. This CDR3 is built from 15 residues. Trimming cost V 2 bases and J 6 bases, with 16 bases left between them. CDR3 DNA sequence: TGCGCCAGCAGCCAAATGAGATGGGAAAGGGATGGCTACACCTTC. This encodes CASSQMRWERDGYTF.

The genes are TRBV19 and TRBJ1-6; D remains ambiguous. The CDR3 extends over 14 amino acids. V dropped 6 bases and J dropped 9 bases, with 15 bases sitting between them. Looked up from germline, CDR1 is LNHDA and CDR2 is SQIVND (reference sequence). The CDR3 sequence: CASRGERDRSPLHF. Written as DNA, the CDR3 is TGTGCCAGTAGGGGAGAGAGGGATCGTTCACCCCTCCACTTT.

The chain employs TRBV7-2 and TRBJ2-5; the match to TRBD1 covers 12 bases. Trimming at V came to 4 bases and at J to 3 bases, leaving 12 bases not matched to a gene. CDR1 is SGHTA and CDR2 is FQGNSA in the germline V gene. This CDR3 comprises 18 residues. CDR3 coding DNA: TGTGCCAGCAGCTCCTCCCGGGACAGGGGGCGAAAGGAAGAGACCCAGTACTTC. Amino acids: CASSSSRDRGRKEETQYF. The full variable domain, in which reference TRBV7-2 and TRBJ2-5 provide the parts outside the CDR3, is GAGVSQSPSNKVTEKGKDVELRCDPISGHTALYWYRQSLGQGLEFLIYFQGNSAPDKSGLPSDRFSAERTGGSVSTLTIQRTQQEDSAVYLCASSSSRDRGRKEETQYFGPGTRLLVL.

V is TRBV27 and J is TRBJ1-2; D is undetermined. This CDR3 has 15 amino acids. V was clipped by 0 bases and J by 3 bases, with 11 bases between them. Per germline, CDR1 MNHEY and CDR2 SMNVEV (reference sequence). CDR3 in DNA: TGTGCCAGCAGTTTATCTAGAACGGATTACTATGGCTACACCTTC. It specifies CASSLSRTDYYGYTF.

The chain uses TRBV11-3 and TRBJ2-1, with 7 nucleotides matching TRBD1. Germline trimming cut 5 bases from V and 0 bases from J; bases unmatched to any gene: 10. The CDR3 contains 17 residues. Germline lookup yields CDR1 SGHNT and CDR2 YENEEA. The CDR3, as DNA: TGTGCCAGCAGCCCATCGACAGGGCGTCTCTCCTACAATGAGCAGTTCTTC. Translating it yields CASSPSTGRLSYNEQFF.

J is TRBJ1-5 and V is TRBV19; 7 bases match TRBD1. The germline gives CDR1 LNHDA, CDR2 SQIVND (reference sequence). This CDR3 spans 14 amino acids. V gave up 4 bases and J gave up 4 bases; unmatched junction bases: 4. CDR3 coding DNA: TGTGCCAGTAGTAGGGAGGGGGCTAATCAGCCCCAGCATTTT. The encoded protein is CASSREGANQPQHF.

This chain uses TRBV6-5 with TRBJ1-6; the D is unclear. Per the germline V gene, CDR1 is MNHEY and CDR2 is SVGAGI. The CDR3 is 12 residues long. The V end was cut by 0 bases, the J end by 7 bases, with 1 base between. Written as DNA, the CDR3 is TGTGCCAGCAGTTACTCGAATTCACCCCTCCACTTT. Translation: CASSYSNSPLHF.

This clone was seen once. The rearrangement links TRBV15 to TRBJ2-1, with 9 nucleotides matching TRBD2. Germline-derived CDR1 and CDR2 are LNHNV and YYDKDF (reference sequence). This CDR3 is built from 16 residues. V shed 2 bases, J shed 4 bases, and the junction held 6 bases outside the gene matches. CDR3 in DNA: TGTGCCACCAGCAGAAATAGCGGGGGAGCTTACAATGAGCAGTTCTTC. This encodes CATSRNSGGAYNEQFF.

V is TRBV10-3 and J is TRBJ1-1; D call uncertain. Trimming removed 8 bases from V and 1 base from J, with 8 bases in between. Germline loops: CDR1 ENHRY, CDR2 SYGVKD. The CDR3 sequence is 12 residues long. The CDR3 spells CAIGYQNTEAFF. The CDR3 coding sequence is TGTGCCATCGGGTACCAGAACACTGAAGCTTTCTTT.

The chain links TRBV4-1 to TRBJ1-6; D is uncertain. The length of the CDR3 is 15 residues. The V gene's germline CDR1 is MGHRA and CDR2 YSYEKL. The V end was cut by 1 base, the J end by 1 base, with 5 bases between. Here the CDR3 reads CASSQGSSYNSPLHF. The CDR3 nucleotides read TGCGCCAGCAGCCAAGGGAGTTCCTATAATTCACCCCTCCACTTT.

The V gene is TRBV10-3, the J gene TRBJ1-2, with TRBD1 matching 9 bases. V lost 0 bases and J lost 8; bases outside the gene matches: 7. The germline V gene encodes CDR1 ENHRY and CDR2 SYGVKD. The CDR3 is made up of 15 amino acids. Here the CDR3 reads CAISESADRGEGYTF. The CDR3 nucleotides are TGTGCCATCAGTGAGTCGGCGGACAGGGGTGAGGGCTACACCTTC.

This rearrangement joins TRBV7-2 to TRBJ2-7; D may match TRBD1 or TRBD2 (7 bases each). CDR3 length equals 14 residues. Between the trimmed V and J ends, which lost 2 bases and 6 bases, there was a span of 14 bases. Per the germline V gene, CDR1 is SGHTA and CDR2 is FQGNSA. The CDR3 nucleotides are TGTGCCAGCAGCTTAAGCAGGGGGGGTGGCGAGCAGTACTTC. This translates into CASSLSRGGGEQYF.

V gene TRBV27 combines with J gene TRBJ1-1, with D perhaps TRBD1 (6 bases). CDR3 length: 14 residues. CDR1 MNHEY and CDR2 SMNVEV come from the germline V gene (reference sequence). Trimming took off 7 bases at V and 1 base at J, with 13 bases between the two ends. The CDR3, as DNA: TGTGCCAGCACCCTAAGGGGGGGGAACACTGAAGCTTTCTTT. Translation gives CASTLRGGNTEAFF.

The genes are TRBV28 and TRBJ2-2, with 9 bases that match TRBD1. Trimming took 2 bases from V and 6 from J; bases not matched to a gene: 10. This CDR3 has 17 residues. Germline CDR1 and CDR2: MDHEN and SYDVKM. The CDR3 nucleotides are TGTGCCAGCAGTTTACCTATGGGACAGGGAAGCCCCGGGGAGCTGTTTTTT. It codes for CASSLPMGQGSPGELFF.

V gene TRBV11-2 combines with J gene TRBJ2-2; unclear D gene. CDR3 length: 14 amino acids. CDR1 and CDR2 from the germline V gene are SGHAT and FQNNGV. Trimming removed 0 bases from V and 11 bases from J, with 13 bases in between. The CDR3 spells CASSLDKTPRELFF. The CDR3 DNA is TGTGCCAGCAGCTTAGATAAGACTCCACGCGAGCTGTTTTTT.

The chain has TRBV7-9 and TRBJ2-1; TRBD1 agrees at 11 bases. The CDR3 consists of 16 residues. With V trimmed by 2 bases and J by 6 bases, 6 bases remained unmatched. Germline assignment: CDR1 SEHNR and CDR2 FQNEAQ (reference sequence). The CDR3 nucleotides read TGTGCCAGCAGCTTACCCCGGGACAGGGGGACCAATGAGCAGTTCTTC. This codes for CASSLPRDRGTNEQFF.

The V and J genes are TRBV14 and TRBJ1-1; D unresolved. Trimming cost V 1 base and J 3 bases, with 12 bases left between them. This CDR3 is 15 amino acids long. Germline V CDR1 and CDR2: SGHDN, FVKESK. The CDR3 nucleotides read TGTGCCAGCAGCCAAGGGGCGGAGGACGACACTGAAGCTTTCTTT. It yields the protein CASSQGAEDDTEAFF.